Listed here is a single TCR beta chain. The antigen is not known. V gave up 5 bases and J gave up 1 base, with 11 bases separating them. CDR3 length equals 14 residues. Germline-derived CDR1 and CDR2 are SGHAT and FQNNGV. This sample was included in a study of immune evolution from preneoplasia to lung adenocarcinoma. Overall study findings and caveats: Normal lung had the highest top T cell clone frequencies.

TCRdb keeps only in-frame clones here, not all; method: immunoSEQ multiplex PCR. The table records about 16,000 clones, 65% to 90% of them present only once. Patient tissue came from resections in Japan or China, 2014–2017. The sequence derives from a person aged 70 to 85 with invasive lung adenocarcinoma. Sequencing was performed on FFPE invasive lung adenocarcinoma tissue. The chain couples TRBV11-2 to TRBJ2-5; D gene uncertain. The CDR3 nucleotides read TGTGCCAGCAGCGCCGGGTCGGCCCAAGAGACCCAGTACTTC. It encodes CASSAGSAQETQYF.